This T cell receptor beta chain comes out of a study of T cell repertoires in ileal Crohn's disease (dated by TCRdb to about 2019). For context, the study as a whole: The median duration of disease was approximately 8.3 years, and at the time of surgery approximately 33% of patients were active smokers. Biopsies taken from the inflamed portion of the ileum in the surgical resection specimen were designated as M0 samples. The TCR repertoire was analysed in about 62 patients with Crohn's disease drawn from a prospective multicentre cohort. Around 550 nanograms of biopsy DNA per sample were submitted for commercial TCRB immunosequencing. About half of the patients received postoperative therapy: under 13 received thiopurines and 15 to 20 received anti-TNF agents. Every patient underwent surgery because of a complication, which was stricturing disease in around 61% and penetrating disease in around 39%. Running in parallel with the study was a multicentre cohort set up to find predictors of early endoscopic recurrence following ileocolonic resection. Endoscopic postoperative recurrence was defined by a Rutgeerts score above i0. The study sequenced 150 to 200 mucosal samples from around 57 patients, taken at several locations on the surgical specimen and at postoperative endoscopy.

The time point label of this sample denotes: inflamed ileum from the surgical specimen. To be eligible, patients had to be adults with ileal or ileocolonic Crohn's disease and an indication for ileocolonic resection. Whole ileal mucosal biopsies were kept frozen at -80 degrees C prior to DNA extraction. Genomic DNA was isolated from frozen whole biopsies using a TRizol-based method, and the DNA was quantified with a NanoDrop 2000 spectrophotometer. Regarding this clone: No cognate antigen has been identified for it. The input lacks base qualities; no much larger clone sits a single base away.

Between the V and J ends, shortened by 4 bases and 0 bases respectively, the junction contains 10 bases. Looking up the germline V gene yields CDR1 KGHSH and CDR2 LQKENI. Taken from cysteine to phenylalanine, the CDR3 has 14 residues. The only DNA kept is the CDR3, 42 bases in frame from the first base. Receptors were amplified or captured by the immunoSEQ multiplex PCR assay. Adaptive Biotechnology amplified the CDR3 regions from genomic DNA with a two-step multiplex PCR designed to control amplification bias. In the first PCR, primers covered every V and J gene segment, and in the second PCR, barcodes and Illumina adapters were added. CDR3 libraries were sequenced using an Illumina instrument. The authors processed their data as follows. The analysis drew on both the pipelines supplied by the vendor and custom analysis of the raw data in R/Bioconductor running R version 3.3.0. Clonality, which ranges from 0 to 1, was calculated as the inverse of the normalised Shannon entropy across all productive clones. High-frequency clones were defined as the share of the repertoire taken up by the top 100 clones, keeping only clones that passed a 95% confidence test. Overlap between samples was measured with the Morisita-Horn index, while repertoire diversity was measured with the Simpson index. The immuneACCESS repertoire file appears here via TCRdb, limited to in-frame rearrangements. These files lack a portion of the clones; in checked studies, under half of the deficit traces to unresolved V genes, and the cause of the others is not known. V and J calls and clone size are as listed in that table; D and trimming were resolved from the DNA. The sample table contains under 14,000 clones; only one count was recorded for roughly 87% of them. Approximately 9.5% of the sample comes from the top ten.

Overall study outcomes, separate from this receptor: Higher high-frequency clone percentages at surgery were associated with endoscopic recurrence; all patients with clonality above 26.8% (18/57) had recurrence. Mucosal CD4 and CD8 T cells were sorted and sequenced only in a subgroup of patients, whose size was not stated. Compared with CD4 T cells, sorted CD8 T cells contained more high-frequency clones, which suggests that the mucosal expansions were mostly CD8. A significantly higher proportion of clonal expansions was observed in active smokers at surgery than in non-smokers (about 25% vs 18%, p=0.02).

The receptor chain draws on TRBV18 and TRBJ2-7; no D gene is confidently identified. This receptor was identified in an adult with Crohn's disease. What was sequenced was ileal tissue. The DNA reads TGTGCCAGCTCACTTCTACAAAGCTCCTACGAGCAGTACTTC. It translates as CASSLLQSSYEQYF.